This T cell receptor beta chain is drawn from a study of CD8 T cells in ankylosing spondylitis. The study's findings and limits: CD8+ by phenotype, disease-linked clones were relatively rare in peripheral blood. Earlier reports found some motif variants in synovial fluid and blood in reactive arthritis.

MiXCR was run by TCRdb on the 5' RACE reads, yielding one entry per CDR3 protein. The sample contains 200,000 to 250,000 distinct CDR3 sequences, 20% to 30% of which appear only once. This clonotype was recorded a few times. Its antigen is currently unknown. This CDR3 has 13 residues. Trimming took 6 bases from V and 5 from J, leaving 14 bases between them. Looked up from germline, CDR1 is DFQATT and CDR2 is SNEGSKA (reference sequence). The chain uses TRBV20-1 and TRBJ2-1; D assignment may be TRBD1 or TRBD2 (5 bases each). This clonotype originated in a male donor with ankylosing spondylitis or in good health (not recorded which). The material sequenced was blood, either unsorted or a sorted T cell fraction (not recorded which). CDR3 residues: CSATLGRDNEQFF. In DNA, the CDR3 is TGCAGTGCCACTTTGGGACGGGACAATGAGCAGTTCTTC.